This T cell receptor (beta chain) was sequenced for a study of T cells in Graves' hyperthyroidism and ophthalmopathy. Study background: Prior to any treatment, at the point of initial diagnosis, peripheral blood was collected.

This clonotype was seen repeatedly, ten times or more. What it recognizes is unknown. CDR1 MDHEN and CDR2 SYDVKM come from the germline V gene. V shed 4 bases and J 4 bases; nucleotides not matched to a gene: 14. The CDR3 spans 20 residues. TCR beta CDR3 regions were amplified from RNA. When the TCR CDR3 underwent first-round RT-PCR, the HTBI primer set was used. A single record per CDR3 protein comes from TCRdb applying MiXCR to the multiplex PCR reads. The sample yields 200,000 to 300,000 distinct CDR3 sequences, about a sixth seen once. Diagnoses were established using clinical symptoms, serum thyroxine and TRAb, thyroid ultrasound and orbital computed tomography. Isolation of PBMCs was performed on around 9.4 ml fresh peripheral blood. Broader study findings: Progression to ophthalmopathy was predicted a median of approximately 6.4 months early.

Source material: blood. The chain carries TRBV28 and TRBJ2-1; 15 bases fit TRBD2. This clonotype was sampled from a woman younger than 30 with Graves' ophthalmopathy. The CDR3 protein is CASSSYLGTSGGRGYNEQFF. CDR3 DNA sequence: TGTGCCAGCAGTTCCTACCTAGGGACTAGCGGGGGGAGGGGATACAATGAGCAGTTCTTC.